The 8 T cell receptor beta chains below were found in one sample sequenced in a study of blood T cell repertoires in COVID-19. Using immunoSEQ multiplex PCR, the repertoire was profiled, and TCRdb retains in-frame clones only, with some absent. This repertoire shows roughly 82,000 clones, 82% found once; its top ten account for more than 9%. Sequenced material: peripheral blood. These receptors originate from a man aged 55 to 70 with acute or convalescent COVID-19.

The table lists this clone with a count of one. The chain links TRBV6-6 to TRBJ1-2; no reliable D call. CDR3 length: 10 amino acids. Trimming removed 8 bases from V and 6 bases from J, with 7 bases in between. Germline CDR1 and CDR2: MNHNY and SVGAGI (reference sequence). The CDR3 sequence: CASLDNGYTF. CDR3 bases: TGTGCCAGCCTAGATAATGGCTACACCTTC.

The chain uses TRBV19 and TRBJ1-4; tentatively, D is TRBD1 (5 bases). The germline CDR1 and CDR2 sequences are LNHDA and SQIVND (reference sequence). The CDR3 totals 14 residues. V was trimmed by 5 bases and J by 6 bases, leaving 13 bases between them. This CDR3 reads CASSQGWVDEKLFF. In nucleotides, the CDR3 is TGTGCCAGTAGTCAGGGATGGGTAGATGAAAAACTGTTTTTT.

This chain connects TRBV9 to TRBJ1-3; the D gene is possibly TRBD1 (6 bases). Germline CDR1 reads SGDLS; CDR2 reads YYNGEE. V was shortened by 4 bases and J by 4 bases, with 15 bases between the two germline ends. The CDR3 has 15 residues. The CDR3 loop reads CASSTNSGTGNTIYF. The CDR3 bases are TGTGCCAGCAGCACGAACTCCGGGACAGGAAACACCATATATTTT.

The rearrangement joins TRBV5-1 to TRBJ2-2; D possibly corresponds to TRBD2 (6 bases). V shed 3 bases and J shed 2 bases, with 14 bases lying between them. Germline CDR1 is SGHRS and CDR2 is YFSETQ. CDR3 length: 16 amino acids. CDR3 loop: CASSSGSTTNTGELFF. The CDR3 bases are TGCGCCAGCAGCTCCGGGAGCACTACTAACACCGGGGAGCTGTTTTTT. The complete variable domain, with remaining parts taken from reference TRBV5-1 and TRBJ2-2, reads KAGVTQTPRYLIKTRGQQVTLSCSPISGHRSVSWYQQTPGQGLQFLFEYFSETQRNKGNFPGRFSGRQFSNSRSEMNVSTLELGDSALYLCASSSGSTTNTGELFFGEGSRLTVL.

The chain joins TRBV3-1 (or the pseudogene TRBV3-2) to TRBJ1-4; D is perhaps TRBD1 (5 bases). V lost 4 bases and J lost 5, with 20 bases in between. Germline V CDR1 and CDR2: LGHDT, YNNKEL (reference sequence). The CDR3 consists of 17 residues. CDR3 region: CASSRMGTRDGNEKLFF. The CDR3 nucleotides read TGTGCCAGCAGCCGCATGGGGACTCGGGACGGGAATGAAAAACTGTTTTTT.

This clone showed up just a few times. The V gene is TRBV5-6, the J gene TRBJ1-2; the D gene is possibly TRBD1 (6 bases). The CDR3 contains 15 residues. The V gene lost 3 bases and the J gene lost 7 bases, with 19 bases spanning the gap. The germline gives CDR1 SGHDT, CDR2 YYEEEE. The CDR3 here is CASSSPDRSVGGYTF. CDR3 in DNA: TGTGCCAGCAGCTCCCCGGACAGATCTGTGGGTGGCTACACCTTC.

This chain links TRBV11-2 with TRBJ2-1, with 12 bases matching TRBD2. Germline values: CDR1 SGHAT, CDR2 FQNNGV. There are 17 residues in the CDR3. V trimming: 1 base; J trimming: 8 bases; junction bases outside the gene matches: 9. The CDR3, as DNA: TGTGCCAGCAGCTTAGTTCTGACTAGCGGGAGTTTCCATGAGCAGTTCTTC. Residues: CASSLVLTSGSFHEQFF.

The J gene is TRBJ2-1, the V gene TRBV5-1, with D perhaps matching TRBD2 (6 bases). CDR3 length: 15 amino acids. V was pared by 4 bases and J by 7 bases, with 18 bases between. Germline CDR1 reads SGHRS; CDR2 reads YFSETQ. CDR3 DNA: TGCGCCAGCAGCCCGTCGTCGGGGGTGGTAAATGAGCAGTTCTTC. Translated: CASSPSSGVVNEQFF.